This T cell receptor (beta chain) is drawn from a study of T cells in Graves' hyperthyroidism and ophthalmopathy. The CDR3 extends over 15 amino acids. V was shortened by 6 bases and J by 3 bases, with 15 bases between the two germline ends. The germline V gene has CDR1 MDHEN and CDR2 SYDVKM. The study, taken as a whole, reports: For ophthalmopathy, model prediction preceded onset by a median approximately 6 months.

In this sample, this clonotype turned up many times. The antigen is unknown. Under 3 months was the duration of disease in ophthalmopathy patients, who also had a Clinical Activity Score of at least 3 and a NOSPECS grade of at least 4. Any patient presenting with uncontrolled infection, other autoimmune disease, pregnancy or lactation was left out. Amplification of TCR beta CDR3 regions was performed using RNA transcripts as template. The HTBI primer set drove a first-round RT-PCR of the TCR CDR3. TCRdb ran MiXCR on the multiplex PCR reads and lists one entry per CDR3 protein. Of 310,000 or so distinct CDR3 sequences listed, 17% are singletons.

The sequenced sample was blood. The sequence was obtained from a woman aged 55-69 years with Graves' ophthalmopathy. The chain is built from TRBV28 and TRBJ1-5; no clear D. DNA of the CDR3: TGTGCCAGCAGCATCTCAGCGTTGTTCAATCAGCCCCAGCATTTT. The encoded protein is CASSISALFNQPQHF.